These 17 T cell receptor beta chains came from one sample sequenced in a study of T cell repertoires in cytomegalovirus infection. Their cognate antigens are unknown. TCRdb re-called the reads through MiXCR, storing one row per CDR3 protein. Among 750,000 to 900,000 distinct CDR3 sequences, just under 30% were seen once, and the ten largest hold around 12%. The input for sequencing was cultured CD8+ T cells from PBMCs, taken from culture after CMV antigen stimulation. The receptors were sampled from a human donor in good health (CMV status not recorded). Some clones in this sample may be carry-over from other donors' samples.

The rearrangement links TRBV27 to TRBJ1-5, with 9 nucleotides matching TRBD1. V dropped 6 bases and J dropped 7; count of bases not matched to a gene: 7. The germline CDR1 and CDR2 sequences are MNHEY and SMNVEV (reference sequence). The CDR3 covers 14 residues. As DNA, the CDR3 is TGTGCCAGCAGAGCAGGACAGGGGATCCAGCCCCAGCATTTT. Its protein is CASRAGQGIQPQHF.

This chain joins TRBV15 and TRBJ2-1; TRBD1 aligns across 10 bases. The ends lost 5 bases at V and 8 bases at J; junction bases unmatched: 12. In germline, CDR1 is LNHNV, CDR2 YYDKDF (reference sequence). The length of the CDR3 is 16 residues. For the CDR3, the DNA is TGTGCCACCAGCCTTCTTGACAGGGGGCGCGAGGATGAGCAGTTCTTC. Translation gives CATSLLDRGREDEQFF.

The chain couples TRBV27 to TRBJ1-1; no clear D gene. Germline V gives CDR1 MNHEY, CDR2 SMNVEV (reference sequence). The CDR3 is made up of 17 amino acids. V was cut by 5 bases and J by 7 bases, with 26 bases left in between. CDR3 bases: TGTGCCAGCAGTCCTCAACGGCAGGTTCAAGTTCGGAGTGAAGCTTTCTTT. As protein: CASSPQRQVQVRSEAFF.

The chain is built from TRBV12-3 or TRBV12-4 and TRBJ1-1; D not certain. V lost 2 bases, J lost 3 bases, and 4 bases lay in between. This CDR3 comprises 12 residues. This chain's CDR3 is CASSLKDTEAFF. The CDR3 DNA follows: TGTGCCAGCAGTTTAAAGGACACTGAAGCTTTCTTT.

In DNA form, the CDR3 reads TGTGCCAGCAGCCAAAGGAGGGGAGGGGGCGCCAACAATGAGCAGTTCTTC. Encoded protein: CASSQRRGGGANNEQFF. The V and J genes are TRBV14 and TRBJ2-1; TRBD1 or TRBD2 may be the D gene (7 bases each). Trimming left V 2 bases short and J 5 bases short, with 19 bases between. CDR1 and CDR2 (germline): SGHDN, FVKESK. This CDR3 comprises 17 residues.

The chain links TRBV11-3 to TRBJ2-3, with D tentatively TRBD1 (5 bases). Germline V gene data show CDR1 as SGHNT and CDR2 as YENEEA. The V gene lost 0 bases and the J gene lost 1 base, with 14 bases spanning the gap. The CDR3 totals 17 residues. The CDR3 reads CASSLERGPGRTDTQYF. The CDR3 coding sequence is TGTGCCAGCAGCTTAGAAAGGGGCCCGGGTCGCACAGATACGCAGTATTTT.

This clonotype was seen many times. This chain joins TRBV7-2 and TRBJ1-2; 7 bases line up with TRBD1. The length of the CDR3 is 15 residues. Germline V gives CDR1 SGHTA, CDR2 FQGNSA. Losses at the gene ends were 6 bases for V and 4 bases for J; bases not matched to a gene: 11. The CDR3 sequence: CASSSVDRDGYGYTF. The CDR3 DNA reads as TGTGCCAGCAGTTCGGTAGACAGGGACGGCTATGGCTACACCTTC. Full variable domain (rest looked up from reference TRBV7-2 and TRBJ1-2): GAGVSQSPSNKVTEKGKDVELRCDPISGHTALYWYRQSLGQGLEFLIYFQGNSAPDKSGLPSDRFSAERTGGSVSTLTIQRTQQEDSAVYLCASSSVDRDGYGYTFGSGTRLTVV.

This rearrangement joins TRBV6-1 to TRBJ2-1, with D hard to call. The CDR3 has 12 residues. V shed 7 bases and J shed 3 bases, with 7 bases lying between them. Germline V gene lookup returns CDR1 MNHNS and CDR2 SASEGT. CDR3 bases: TGTGCCAGCACCTTTATCTACAATGAGCAGTTCTTC. It translates to CASTFIYNEQFF.

The chain carries TRBV7-6 and TRBJ2-3; TRBD2 might be the D (7 bases). This CDR3 region has 13 residues. Germline V gene sequence: CDR1 SGHVS, CDR2 FNYEAQ. V gave up 5 bases and J gave up 7 bases, with 13 bases separating them. CDR3 DNA sequence: TGTGCCAGCAGCGCGCGGGGGCCTAATACGCAGTATTTT. Translated: CASSARGPNTQYF. Full variable domain (missing parts from reference TRBV7-6 and TRBJ2-3): GAGVSQSPRYKVTKRGQDVALRCDPISGHVSLYWYRQALGQGPEFLTYFNYEAQQDKSGLPNDRFSAERPEGSISTLTIQRTEQRDSAMYRCASSARGPNTQYFGPGTRLTVL.

The chain uses TRBV6-5 and TRBJ2-1; D is perhaps TRBD1 (5 bases). Germline CDR1 is MNHEY and CDR2 is SVGAGI. CDR3 size: 15 residues. The germline V and J ends were trimmed by 6 bases and 3 bases, with 15 bases remaining between them. CDR3 bases: TGTGCCAGCAGCCTTCAGGGCCCGAACTACAATGAGCAGTTCTTC. Its protein product is CASSLQGPNYNEQFF.

This chain uses TRBV7-9 with TRBJ1-4, with 8 bases fitting TRBD1. CDR1 SEHNR and CDR2 FQNEAQ come from the germline V gene (reference sequence). The length of the CDR3 is 15 residues. The J segment lost 7 bases and the V segment lost 5 bases, leaving 9 bases of the junction unmatched. CDR3 sequence (DNA): TGTGCCAGCAGCCCCCCGGGACAGGTGGCTGAAAAACTGTTTTTT. Translation: CASSPPGQVAEKLFF.

This clonotype came up a few times. The chain joins TRBV2 to TRBJ2-7, with D perhaps assigned TRBD1 or TRBD2 (5 bases each). The CDR3 covers 10 residues. Germline V gene data show CDR1 as SNHLY and CDR2 as FYNNEI. V gave up 10 bases and J gave up 8 bases, with 12 bases separating them. CDR3 amino acids: CATLQGQQYF. The CDR3 DNA reads as TGTGCCACACTCCAGGGACAGCAGTACTTC.

The chain uses TRBV10-3 and TRBJ1-2; TRBD1 aligns across 9 bases. CDR1 and CDR2 (germline): ENHRY, SYGVKD. This CDR3 has 16 amino acids. The V segment lost 2 bases and the J segment 0 bases; nucleotides outside the gene matches: 4. CDR3 DNA sequence: TGTGCCATCAGTGAGCGGGACAGGGCCTCTAACTATGGCTACACCTTC. The encoded protein is CAISERDRASNYGYTF.

A few counts support this clonotype. Sequence at one end of the junction differs from germline and may be a read error. This chain links TRBV5-4 with TRBJ2-2, with D perhaps assigned TRBD1 or TRBD2 (5 bases each). The CDR3 is 17 amino acids. In germline, CDR1 is SGHNT, CDR2 YYREEE (reference sequence). The CDR3 here is CANSFGRMGVESGELFF. The CDR3 DNA reads as TGTGCCAACAGCTTTGGCCGGATGGGGGTTGAAAGCGGGGAGCTGTTTTTT.

This clonotype was observed a few times. The rearrangement links TRBV7-9 to TRBJ1-2; D possibly corresponds to TRBD1 (6 bases). The CDR3 spans 14 residues. Looked up from germline, CDR1 is SEHNR and CDR2 is FQNEAQ (reference sequence). Trimming took 1 base from V and 6 from J, leaving 12 bases between them. CDR3 coding DNA: TGTGCCAGCAGCTTAGAATCTGGGGGCGATGGCTACACCTTC. Translation gives CASSLESGGDGYTF.

The CDR3 spells CASSSTSGFYNSPLHF. The CDR3 DNA follows: TGTGCCAGCAGCAGCACGTCGGGATTCTATAATTCACCCCTCCACTTT. This sequence joins TRBV5-6 and TRBJ1-6; no reliable D call. Germline V gene sequence: CDR1 SGHDT, CDR2 YYEEEE. The CDR3 is 16 amino acids. V was trimmed by 4 bases and J by 3 bases, leaving 14 bases between them.

The chain combines TRBV15 with TRBJ2-7, with 7 bases matching TRBD2. V lost 3 bases, J lost 3 bases, and 5 bases stayed unmatched. Germline V CDR1 and CDR2: LNHNV, YYDKDF (reference sequence). This CDR3 spans 14 amino acids. The DNA of the CDR3 is TGTGCCACCAGCAGCCAGCGGGGCCTCTACGAGCAGTACTTC. This translates into CATSSQRGLYEQYF.